These T cell receptor beta chains were read from a single sample in a study of blood T cell repertoires in COVID-19. The data were produced by immunoSEQ multiplex PCR, yet TCRdb's version contains in-frame clones alone and is incomplete. The table has 130,000 to 150,000 clones, approximately 91% seen once. The sequenced sample was peripheral blood. The receptors stem from a human donor in a cohort sampled during active COVID-19. Each CDR3 is given with its conserved first and last residue. D genes are given only for firm matches. Size values are once, few and many counts, or a class for expanded clones, and some rows have none.

clone size	J gene	V gene	D gene	CDR3 protein	CDR3 DNA
.	TRBJ1-1	TRBV30	.	CAWSRGGVGRGTEAFF	TGTGCCTGGAGTCGTGGCGGCGTAGGTCGTGGCACTGAAGCTTTCTTT
.	TRBJ2-1	TRBV6-6	TRBD1	CASSKTGDSSYNEQFF	TGTGCCAGCAGCAAAACAGGGGACAGCTCCTACAATGAGCAGTTCTTC
.	TRBJ1-1	TRBV28	.	CASSINRALNTEAFF	TGTGCCAGCAGCATTAACAGGGCACTGAACACTGAAGCTTTCTTT
.	TRBJ1-3	TRBV4-2	.	CASSQERNTIYF	TGTGCCAGCAGCCAAGAACGGAACACCATATATTTT
few	TRBJ1-1	TRBV6-6	.	CASSYSRDAAFF	TGTGCCAGCAGTTACTCCCGAGATGCAGCTTTCTTT
.	TRBJ2-2	TRBV6-2/TRBV6-3	.	CASTPWTANTGELFF	TGTGCCAGCACCCCTTGGACAGCGAACACCGGGGAGCTGTTTTTT
.	TRBJ2-1	TRBV18	TRBD1	CASSPIAETGYNEQFF	TGTGCCAGCTCCCCTATTGCGGAGACAGGGTACAATGAGCAGTTCTTC
.	TRBJ2-7	TRBV30	.	CAWSVGVRYEQYF	TGTGCCTGGAGTGTCGGGGTTCGCTACGAGCAGTACTTC
.	TRBJ2-2	TRBV7-6	TRBD2	CASSSGLAGGNTGELFF	TGTGCCAGCAGCTCCGGACTAGCGGGAGGTAACACCGGGGAGCTGTTTTTT
once	TRBJ2-2	TRBV4-3	TRBD1	CASSQQQGVGTGELFF	TGCGCCAGCAGTCAACAACAGGGGGTTGGGACCGGGGAGCTGTTTTTT
.	TRBJ2-1	TRBV7-3	TRBD2	CASSRPGGYNEQFF	TGTGCCAGCAGCCGCCCGGGAGGATACAATGAGCAGTTCTTC
few	TRBJ2-2	TRBV29-1	.	CSVVRGGTGELFF	TGCAGCGTTGTCAGGGGAGGGACCGGGGAGCTGTTTTTT
.	TRBJ1-2	TRBV3-1/TRBV3-2	TRBD1	CASSQGQGADGYTF	TGTGCCAGCAGCCAGGGACAGGGGGCCGATGGCTACACCTTC
.	TRBJ2-2	TRBV5-1	TRBD1	CASSGTGGTGELFF	TGCGCCAGCAGCGGGACAGGGGGCACCGGGGAGCTGTTTTTT
once	TRBJ1-1	TRBV19	.	CASSEAEWSTEAFF	TGTGCCAGTAGTGAGGCAGAGTGGAGCACTGAAGCTTTCTTT
once	TRBJ1-2	TRBV19	TRBD1	CASSPTGGAANGYTF	TGTGCCAGTAGTCCCACAGGGGGCGCGGCTAATGGCTACACCTTC
.	TRBJ2-7	TRBV27	.	CASSLYWGGLTSSYEQYF	TGTGCCAGCAGTTTATACTGGGGGGGCCTGACTAGTTCCTACGAGCAGTACTTC
.	TRBJ2-5	TRBV5-1	.	CASSKRGGAGETQYF	TGCGCCAGCAGCAAACGAGGGGGCGCGGGGGAGACCCAGTACTTC
few	TRBJ1-5	TRBV7-6	TRBD1	CASSYGTGWGQPQHF	TGTGCCAGCAGCTACGGGACAGGGTGGGGGCAGCCCCAGCATTTT
.	TRBJ2-3	TRBV9	.	CASSVATSGSTDTQYF	TGTGCCAGCAGCGTAGCTACTTCGGGAAGCACAGATACGCAGTATTTT
.	TRBJ1-2	TRBV19	.	CASSPGMGGYTF	TGTGCCAGTAGCCCAGGGATGGGTGGCTACACCTTC
.	TRBJ2-3	TRBV6-5	.	CASSYGGSTDTQYF	TGTGCCAGCAGTTACGGCGGAAGCACAGATACGCAGTATTTT
.	TRBJ2-1	TRBV7-3	TRBD1	CASSLRGQGAFNEQFF	TGTGCCAGCAGCTTGCGAGGTCAGGGGGCTTTCAATGAGCAGTTCTTC
few	TRBJ2-1	TRBV5-1	.	CASSPSPRADNEQFF	TGCGCCAGCAGCCCGTCTCCGCGGGCAGACAATGAGCAGTTCTTC
.	TRBJ2-3	TRBV6-2/TRBV6-3	TRBD2	CASSTSEERGASTDTQYF	TGTGCCAGCAGTACGTCAGAGGAGCGGGGGGCCAGCACAGATACGCAGTATTTT
.	TRBJ2-7	TRBV5-1	.	CASSAAPGTIEQYF	TGCGCCAGCAGCGCGGCCCCGGGAACAATTGAGCAGTACTTC
once	TRBJ1-1	TRBV10-3	.	CAIRMEQSNTEAFF	TGTGCCATCAGAATGGAACAGTCGAACACTGAAGCTTTCTTT
.	TRBJ2-7	TRBV7-9	.	CASSPVDYTGLGEQYF	TGTGCCAGCAGCCCTGTCGACTATACAGGGTTGGGTGAGCAGTACTTC
.	TRBJ2-5	TRBV3-1/TRBV3-2	TRBD2	CASSPGLARETQYF	TGTGCCAGCAGCCCGGGACTAGCGAGGGAGACCCAGTACTTC
.	TRBJ2-2	TRBV27	TRBD1	CARTPGQGGTGELFF	TGTGCCAGGACCCCGGGACAGGGGGGCACCGGGGAGCTGTTTTTT
once	TRBJ1-6	TRBV27	.	CATRQLLNSPLHF	TGTGCCACCCGACAGCTTTTAAATTCACCCCTCCACTTT
.	TRBJ2-6	TRBV7-2	TRBD2	CASSLTSASSGANVLTF	TGTGCCAGCAGCCTGACTAGCGCATCCTCTGGGGCCAACGTCCTGACTTTC
.	TRBJ1-4	TRBV3-1/TRBV3-2	TRBD1	CASSQRYRGSREKLFF	TGTGCCAGCAGCCAGAGGTACAGGGGGAGTCGAGAAAAACTGTTTTTT
.	TRBJ1-1	TRBV28	.	CASSLLSHLSTEAFF	TGTGCCAGCAGTTTATTATCCCACTTAAGCACTGAAGCTTTCTTT
.	TRBJ1-1	TRBV6-6	.	CASSYTGRATNTEAFF	TGTGCCAGCAGTTACACAGGGCGGGCGACGAACACTGAAGCTTTCTTT
.	TRBJ2-7	TRBV10-3	TRBD1	CATTTDRGWFEQYF	TGTGCCACCACGACTGACAGGGGATGGTTCGAGCAGTACTTC
.	TRBJ2-7	TRBV5-1	TRBD2	CASSLVLAEANEQYF	TGCGCCAGCAGCTTGGTCCTAGCGGAGGCCAACGAGCAGTACTTC
.	TRBJ2-3	TRBV10-3	TRBD2	CAISESAGGANTDTQYF	TGTGCCATCAGTGAGTCGGCCGGGGGGGCCAACACAGATACGCAGTATTTT
few	TRBJ1-1	TRBV7-9	.	CASSLSPAGLNTEAFF	TGTGCCAGCAGCTTATCCCCGGCAGGGTTGAACACTGAAGCTTTCTTT
.	TRBJ2-7	TRBV2	TRBD1	CASNPDRGFYEQYF	TGTGCCAGCAATCCGGACAGGGGATTCTACGAGCAGTACTTC
.	TRBJ1-2	TRBV28	.	CASSSSPVNYGYTF	TGTGCCAGCAGTTCCTCTCCAGTTAACTATGGCTACACCTTC
.	TRBJ2-4	TRBV9	.	CASSVADWGRPTYAQNIQYF	TGTGCCAGCAGCGTAGCTGATTGGGGCCGACCAACGTACGCTCAAAACATTCAGTACTTC
once	TRBJ1-1	TRBV7-8	.	CASSLFGRVEAFF	TGTGCCAGCAGCTTATTCGGCAGGGTTGAAGCTTTCTTT
.	TRBJ1-2	TRBV20-1	.	CSARTDYGYTF	TGCAGTGCTAGAACTGACTATGGCTACACCTTC
.	TRBJ2-1	TRBV6-6	TRBD2	CASRSGGAIEQFF	TGTGCCAGCAGAAGCGGGGGGGCCATTGAGCAGTTCTTC
.	TRBJ1-1	TRBV28	.	CASSLSYQAEAFF	TGTGCCAGCAGTTTATCTTACCAGGCTGAAGCTTTCTTT
.	TRBJ2-3	TRBV15	TRBD2	CATSRGLAGGVSTDTQYF	TGTGCCACCAGCAGAGGACTAGCGGGGGGCGTAAGCACAGATACGCAGTATTTT
.	TRBJ2-7	TRBV4-1	.	CASSLGEGLYEQYF	TGCGCCAGCAGCCTAGGAGAGGGTTTGTACGAGCAGTACTTC
.	TRBJ2-5	TRBV30	.	CAWTSVETQYF	TGTGCCTGGACTAGCGTGGAGACCCAGTACTTC
.	TRBJ2-1	TRBV19	.	CASSISFNNEQFF	TGTGCCAGTAGTATAAGCTTTAATAATGAGCAGTTCTTC
few	TRBJ2-7	TRBV10-1	.	CASSAGLNYEQYF	TGCGCCAGCAGTGCGGGACTGAACTACGAGCAGTACTTC
.	TRBJ2-1	TRBV20-1	.	CSAKEEEQFF	TGCAGTGCTAAGGAGGAGGAGCAGTTCTTC
.	TRBJ2-1	TRBV4-3	TRBD2	CASSQGRSGGEQFF	TGCGCCAGCAGCCAAGGAAGAAGCGGGGGTGAGCAGTTCTTC
.	TRBJ1-1	TRBV9	.	CASSADSRRGAFF	TGTGCCAGCAGCGCAGACAGCAGGCGGGGAGCTTTCTTT
.	TRBJ1-6	TRBV4-1	TRBD1	CASRLPGQNTNSPLHF	TGCGCCAGCAGATTGCCGGGACAGAATACAAATTCACCCCTCCACTTT
once	TRBJ2-1	TRBV7-2	TRBD2	CASSTGTSPLGNEQFF	TGTGCCAGCAGCACCGGGACTAGCCCCCTGGGCAATGAGCAGTTCTTC
.	TRBJ2-5	TRBV29-1	.	CSVGHLVQETQYF	TGCAGCGTTGGACACTTAGTCCAAGAGACCCAGTACTTC